The entry below gives a single TCR beta chain sequence along with its context. The target antigen is unknown. The germline V and J ends were trimmed by 2 bases and 6 bases, with 9 bases remaining between them. The CDR3 loop spans 12 amino acids. The germline CDR1 and CDR2 sequences are SGHRS and YFSETQ. This specimen comes from a study of vaccination and CD4 T cells after COVID-19. Study context: Control wells got either CEFX epitopes, HIV-1 Nef peptides, or no peptide at all. Findings of the study overall: Median numbers of SARS-CoV-2-reactive clonotypes increased from approximately 23 to 38 (not a significant change). Researchers report that 304 of 307 vaccine-specific clones in convalescent patients proved spike mono-reactive.

Treatment here: approximately nine-day PBMC culture with coronavirus spike peptide pools or control peptides (ViraFEST assay). The Oncomine TCR Beta short-read assay sequenced DNA from cultured CD4+ T cells. From the PCR reads, TCRdb called clonotypes with MiXCR, one entry per CDR3 protein. This sample carries over 11,000 distinct CDR3 sequences, roughly 21% of them seen once, and the ten largest clones take roughly 15%. Sequenced: cultured CD4+ T cells from blood. The chain couples TRBV5-1 to TRBJ2-7, with D possibly being TRBD2 (5 bases). This TCR came from a human donor with COVID-19. The DNA for the CDR3 is TGCGCCAGCAGCTTAGGTGGGAGCGAGCAGTACTTC. Protein product: CASSLGGSEQYF.